The sequence of this T cell receptor (beta chain) was determined in a study of Graves' ophthalmopathy and Graves' hyperthyroidism. This clonotype was recorded many times. For repertoire sequencing, the TCR beta CDR3 regions were amplified from RNA transcripts. The first-round RT-PCR employed HTBI primers together with the Qiagen OneStep RT-PCR kit. A multiplex PCR was then performed as the second round. TCRdb processed the multiplex PCR reads anew with MiXCR; each CDR3 protein has one entry. The sample has about 740,000 distinct CDR3 sequences, roughly 41% seen once. Trimming removed 7 bases from V and 1 base from J, with 16 bases in between. Germline assignment: CDR1 SNHLY and CDR2 FYNNEI. The CDR3 covers 15 residues.

The sequenced sample consisted of peripheral blood. V and J are TRBV2 and TRBJ1-1; D gene unclear. This sequence was found in an adult man with Graves' ophthalmopathy. CDR3 DNA: TGTGCCAGCAAAGCGGCCCTCATTTCGAACACTGAAGCTTTCTTT. Residues: CASKAALISNTEAFF.